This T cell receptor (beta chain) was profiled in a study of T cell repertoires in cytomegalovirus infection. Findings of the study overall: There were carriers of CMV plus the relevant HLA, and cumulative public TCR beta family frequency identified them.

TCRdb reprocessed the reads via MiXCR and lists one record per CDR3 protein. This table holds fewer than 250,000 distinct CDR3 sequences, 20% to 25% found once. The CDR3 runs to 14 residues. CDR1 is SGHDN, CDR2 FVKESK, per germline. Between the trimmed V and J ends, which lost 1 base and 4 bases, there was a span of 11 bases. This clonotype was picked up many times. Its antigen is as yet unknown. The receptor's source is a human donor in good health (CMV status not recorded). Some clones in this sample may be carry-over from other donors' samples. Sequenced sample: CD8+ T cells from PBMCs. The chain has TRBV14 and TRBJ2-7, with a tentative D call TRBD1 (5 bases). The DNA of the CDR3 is TGTGCCAGCAGCCAAGGGGGCTCAAAATACGAGCAGTACTTC. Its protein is CASSQGGSKYEQYF.